Listed below are T cell receptor beta chains from one sample, sequenced in a study of T-cell memory formation after mild COVID-19. TCRdb recomputed calls from the 5' RACE reads with MiXCR, one row per CDR3 protein. The sample holds roughly 300,000 distinct CDR3 sequences, 15% to 20% seen once. Sequenced input: PBMCs or a T cell subset sorted from them (not recorded which). The origin of the receptors is a man younger than 30 who had mild COVID-19 (a few samples of this study predate the infection). Cell type and time point are not known. Each CDR3 is given with its conserved first and last residue. The D gene is left open where the match is weak. Expanded clones are given a class, and other clones once, few, many or no size at all.

V: TRBV20-1; D: TRBD2; J: TRBJ2-3; length: 13; size: few; CDR3: CSAGTSVADTQYF; DNA: TGCAGTGCTGGCACTAGCGTCGCAGATACGCAGTATTTT
V: TRBV6-1; D: TRBD1; J: TRBJ1-5; length: 14; size: -; CDR3: CASSPWTGGQPQHF; DNA: TGTGCCAGCAGTCCGTGGACAGGGGGGCAGCCCCAGCATTTT
V: TRBV27; D: -; J: TRBJ2-1; length: 16; size: -; CDR3: CASSFRHRSMVREQFF; DNA: TGTGCCAGCAGTTTTCGGCACAGGTCGATGGTAAGAGAGCAGTTCTTC
V: TRBV28; D: -; J: TRBJ2-5; length: 11; size: few; CDR3: CASWRGETQYF; DNA: TGTGCCAGTTGGAGGGGAGAGACCCAGTACTTC
V: TRBV5-5; D: TRBD1; J: TRBJ2-2; length: 16; size: -; CDR3: CASSLTTGFHTGELFF; DNA: TGTGCCAGCAGCTTAACGACAGGGTTCCACACCGGGGAGCTGTTTTTT
V: TRBV5-1; D: TRBD1; J: TRBJ1-5; length: 15; size: -; CDR3: CASSPETGGGQPQHF; DNA: TGCGCCAGCAGCCCCGAGACAGGGGGCGGTCAGCCCCAGCATTTT
V: TRBV4-1; D: -; J: TRBJ2-7; length: 15; size: few; CDR3: CASSQVWQAPNEQYF; DNA: TGCGCCAGCAGCCAAGTCTGGCAGGCACCTAACGAGCAGTACTTC
V: TRBV6-1; D: TRBD1; J: TRBJ2-2; length: 17; size: few; CDR3: CASRSGTGQGATGELFF; DNA: TGTGCCAGCAGGAGTGGTACGGGACAGGGGGCGACCGGGGAGCTGTTTTTT
V: TRBV7-2; D: -; J: TRBJ2-7; length: 15; size: few; CDR3: CASSLRGGRAYEQYF; DNA: TGTGCCAGCAGCTTAAGGGGTGGTAGGGCCTACGAGCAGTACTTC
V: TRBV3-1; D: TRBD1; J: TRBJ1-5; length: 17; size: -; CDR3: CASSQGQGAAIDQPQHF; DNA: TGTGCCAGCAGCCAGGGACAGGGGGCGGCGATTGATCAGCCCCAGCATTTT
V: TRBV27; D: -; J: TRBJ2-7; length: 14; size: -; CDR3: CASSLWESSYEQYF; DNA: TGTGCCAGCAGTTTATGGGAGAGCTCCTACGAGCAGTACTTC
V: TRBV7-2; D: TRBD2; J: TRBJ2-5; length: 15; size: many; CDR3: CASSPQAAGEETQYF; DNA: TGTGCCAGCAGCCCCCAGGCAGCGGGGGAAGAGACCCAGTACTTC
V: TRBV29-1; D: -; J: TRBJ2-4; length: 14; size: many; CDR3: CSAGWGGSENIQYF; DNA: TGCAGCGCTGGCTGGGGAGGATCCGAAAACATTCAGTACTTC
V: TRBV19; D: -; J: TRBJ1-5; length: 12; size: few; CDR3: CASSPRHQPQHF; DNA: TGTGCCAGTAGTCCCAGGCATCAGCCCCAGCATTTT
V: TRBV12-3/TRBV12-4; D: TRBD1; J: TRBJ2-2; length: 15; size: -; CDR3: CASSSTGVDTWELFF; DNA: TGTGCCAGCAGTTCCACAGGGGTGGACACCTGGGAGCTGTTTTTT
V: TRBV7-9; D: -; J: TRBJ1-5; length: 13; size: -; CDR3: CASSFEGMLPQHF; DNA: TGTGCCAGCAGCTTTGAGGGGATGCTGCCCCAGCATTTT
V: TRBV7-6; D: -; J: TRBJ2-7; length: 12; size: -; CDR3: CASSRTGNEQYF; DNA: TGTGCCAGCAGCCGTACAGGAAACGAGCAGTACTTC
V: TRBV7-6; D: TRBD1; J: TRBJ2-1; length: 17; size: many; CDR3: CASSPGTGGLSYNEQFF; DNA: TGTGCCAGCAGCCCGGGGACAGGGGGCCTCTCCTACAATGAGCAGTTCTTC
V: TRBV27; D: -; J: TRBJ1-1; length: 18; size: -; CDR3: CASSRPRGGLTQNTETFF; DNA: TGTGCCAGCAGTCGCCCCCGGGGGGGGCTCACCCAGAACACTGAAACTTTCTTT
V: TRBV2; D: -; J: TRBJ2-7; length: 14; size: few; CDR3: CASSLSYTSYEQYF; DNA: TGTGCCAGCAGCCTATCTTATACCTCCTACGAGCAGTACTTC
V: TRBV6-2/TRBV6-3; D: TRBD2; J: TRBJ2-1; length: 18; size: -; CDR3: CASSPGWRGGPSYNEQFF; DNA: TGTGCCAGCAGTCCCGGCTGGCGGGGGGGCCCTTCCTACAATGAGCAGTTCTTC
V: TRBV5-1; D: -; J: TRBJ2-3; length: 14; size: -; CDR3: CASSHERLTDTQYF; DNA: TGCGCCAGCTCCCACGAGCGGCTCACAGATACGCAGTATTTT